This T cell receptor beta chain comes out of a study of vaccination and CD4 T cells after COVID-19. CD4+ T cells that had been cultured provided DNA sequenced with the Oncomine TCR Beta short-read assay. TCRdb reanalysed the PCR reads using MiXCR and keeps one entry per CDR3 protein. The sample includes some 9,600 distinct CDR3 sequences, approximately 25% of them seen just once. The J segment lost 5 bases and the V segment lost 1 base, leaving 10 bases of the junction unmatched. This CDR3 is 16 amino acids long. Per germline, CDR1 DFQATT and CDR2 SNEGSKA (reference sequence). This clonotype turned up a few times. Antigen unknown. Regarding treatment: roughly 10-day PBMC culture with coronavirus spike peptide pools or control peptides (ViraFEST assay). Cells received half-medium changes with fresh IL-2 medium on days 3 and 7.

The source material was CD4+ T cells from blood, cultured in vitro, sampled before SARS-CoV-2 vaccination. The sequence was obtained from a human donor who received a COVID-19 vaccine. The chain couples TRBV20-1 to TRBJ2-5; 10 bases line up with TRBD1. The CDR3 protein is CSARGADRGLGETQYF. CDR3 nucleotide sequence: TGCAGTGCTAGAGGAGCCGACAGGGGGCTGGGGGAGACCCAGTACTTC.